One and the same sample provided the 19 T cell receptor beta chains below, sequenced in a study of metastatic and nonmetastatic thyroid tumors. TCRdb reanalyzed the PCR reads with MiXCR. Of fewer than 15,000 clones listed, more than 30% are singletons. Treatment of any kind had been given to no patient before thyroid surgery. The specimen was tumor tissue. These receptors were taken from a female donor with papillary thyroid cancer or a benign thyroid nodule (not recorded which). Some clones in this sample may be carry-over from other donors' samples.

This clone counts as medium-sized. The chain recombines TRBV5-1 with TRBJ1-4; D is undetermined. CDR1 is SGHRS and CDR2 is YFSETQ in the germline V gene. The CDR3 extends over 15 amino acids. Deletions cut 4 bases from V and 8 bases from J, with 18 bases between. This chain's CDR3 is CASSLEGRYGEKLFF. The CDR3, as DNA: TGCGCCAGCAGCCTCGAAGGACGGTACGGGGAAAAACTGTTTTTT.

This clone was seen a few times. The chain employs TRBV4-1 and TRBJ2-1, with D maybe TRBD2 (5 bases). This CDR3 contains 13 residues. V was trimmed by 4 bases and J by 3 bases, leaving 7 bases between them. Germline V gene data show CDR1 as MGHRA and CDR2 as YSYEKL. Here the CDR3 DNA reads TGCGCCAGCAGCCGCGACTACTACAATGAGCAGTTCTTC. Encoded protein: CASSRDYYNEQFF.

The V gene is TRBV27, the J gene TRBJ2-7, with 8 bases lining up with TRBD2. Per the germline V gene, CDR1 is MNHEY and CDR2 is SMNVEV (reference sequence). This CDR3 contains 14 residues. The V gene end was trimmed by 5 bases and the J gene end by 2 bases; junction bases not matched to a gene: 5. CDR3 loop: CASSRTSIAYEQYF. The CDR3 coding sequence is TGTGCCAGCAGTAGGACTAGCATTGCCTACGAGCAGTACTTC.

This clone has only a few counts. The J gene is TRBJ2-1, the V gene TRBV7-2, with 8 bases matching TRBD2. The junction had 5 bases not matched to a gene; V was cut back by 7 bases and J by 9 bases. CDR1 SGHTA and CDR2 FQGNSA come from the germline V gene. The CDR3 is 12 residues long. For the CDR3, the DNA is TGTGCCAGCATCCGAGGACTAGCTGAGCAGTTCTTC. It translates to CASIRGLAEQFF. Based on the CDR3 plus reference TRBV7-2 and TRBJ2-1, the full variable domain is GAGVSQSPSNKVTEKGKDVELRCDPISGHTALYWYRQSLGQGLEFLIYFQGNSAPDKSGLPSDRFSAERTGGSVSTLTIQRTQQEDSAVYLCASIRGLAEQFFGPGTRLTVL.

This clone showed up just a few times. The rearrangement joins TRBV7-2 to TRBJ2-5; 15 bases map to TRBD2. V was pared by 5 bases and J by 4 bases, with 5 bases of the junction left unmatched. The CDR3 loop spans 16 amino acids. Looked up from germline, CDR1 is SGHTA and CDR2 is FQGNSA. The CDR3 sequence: CASSPGTSGRLETQYF. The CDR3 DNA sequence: TGTGCCAGCAGCCCGGGGACTAGCGGGAGGTTAGAGACCCAGTACTTC.

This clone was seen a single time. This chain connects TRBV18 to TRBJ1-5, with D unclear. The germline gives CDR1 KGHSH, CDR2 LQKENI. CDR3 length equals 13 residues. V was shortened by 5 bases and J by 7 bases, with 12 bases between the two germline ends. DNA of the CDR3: TGTGCCAGCTCAAGCGGGCGTAACCAGCCCCAGCATTTT. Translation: CASSSGRNQPQHF.

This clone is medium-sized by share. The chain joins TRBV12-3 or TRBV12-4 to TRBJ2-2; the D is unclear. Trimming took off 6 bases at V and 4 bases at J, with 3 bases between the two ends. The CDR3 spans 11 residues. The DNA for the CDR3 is TGTGCCAGCAGGTCCACCGGGGAGCTGTTTTTT. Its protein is CASRSTGELFF.

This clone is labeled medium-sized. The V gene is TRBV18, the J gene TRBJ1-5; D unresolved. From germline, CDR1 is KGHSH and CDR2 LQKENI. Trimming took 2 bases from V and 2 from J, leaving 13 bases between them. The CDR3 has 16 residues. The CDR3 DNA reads TGTGCCAGCTCACCAGGGATTCTATCGGGCAATCAGCCCCAGCATTTT. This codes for CASSPGILSGNQPQHF.

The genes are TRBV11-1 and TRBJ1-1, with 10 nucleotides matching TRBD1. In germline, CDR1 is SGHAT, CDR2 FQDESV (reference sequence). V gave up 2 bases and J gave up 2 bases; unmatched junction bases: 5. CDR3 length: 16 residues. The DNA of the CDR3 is TGTGCCAGCAGCTTACGACCGACAGGGGGCAACACTGAAGCTTTCTTT. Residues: CASSLRPTGGNTEAFF. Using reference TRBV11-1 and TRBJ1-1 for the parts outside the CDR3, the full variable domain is EAEVAQSPRYKITEKSQAVAFWCDPISGHATLYWYRQILGQGPELLVQFQDESVVDDSQLPKDRFSAERLKGVDSTLKIQPAELGDSAMYLCASSLRPTGGNTEAFFGQGTRLTVV.

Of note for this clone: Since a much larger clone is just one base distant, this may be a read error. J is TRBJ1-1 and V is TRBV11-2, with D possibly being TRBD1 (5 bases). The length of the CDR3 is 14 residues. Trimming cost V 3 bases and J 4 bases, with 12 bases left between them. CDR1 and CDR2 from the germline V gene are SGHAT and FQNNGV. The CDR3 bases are TGTGCCAGCAGCTTTTGGGGGATGACCACTGAAGCTTTCTTT. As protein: CASSFWGMTTEAFF.

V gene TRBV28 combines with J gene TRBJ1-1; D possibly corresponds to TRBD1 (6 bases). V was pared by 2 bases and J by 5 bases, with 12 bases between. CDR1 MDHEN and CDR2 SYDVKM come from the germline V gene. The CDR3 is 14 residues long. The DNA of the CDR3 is TGTGCCAGCAGTTTAGTCGGAGGGGGGACTGAAGCTTTCTTT. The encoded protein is CASSLVGGGTEAFF.

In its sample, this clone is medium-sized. The CDR3 DNA reads as TGCGCCAGCAGCTTGGGGAGCGCCTACGAGCAGTACTTC. Encoded protein: CASSLGSAYEQYF. The V and J genes are TRBV5-1 and TRBJ2-7, with D unclear. Germline values: CDR1 SGHRS, CDR2 YFSETQ. This CDR3 is 13 amino acids long. V gave up 0 bases and J gave up 2 bases, with 6 bases separating them.

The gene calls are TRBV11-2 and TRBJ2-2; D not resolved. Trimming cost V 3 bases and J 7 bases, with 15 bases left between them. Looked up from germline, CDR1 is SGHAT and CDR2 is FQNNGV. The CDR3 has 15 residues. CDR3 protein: CASSFTVRSSGELFF. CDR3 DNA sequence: TGTGCCAGCAGCTTTACTGTGAGATCAAGCGGGGAGCTGTTTTTT. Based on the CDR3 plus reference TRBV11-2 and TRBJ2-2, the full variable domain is EAGVAQSPRYKIIEKRQSVAFWCNPISGHATLYWYQQILGQGPKLLIQFQNNGVVDDSQLPKDRFSAERLKGVDSTLKIQPAKLEDSAVYLCASSFTVRSSGELFFGEGSRLTVL.

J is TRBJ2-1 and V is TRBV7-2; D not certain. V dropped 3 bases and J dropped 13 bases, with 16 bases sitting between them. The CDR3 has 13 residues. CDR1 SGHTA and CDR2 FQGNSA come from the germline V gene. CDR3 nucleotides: TGTGCCAGCAGCTTCCCACCAAGCTTGGCTCAGTTCTTC. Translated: CASSFPPSLAQFF.

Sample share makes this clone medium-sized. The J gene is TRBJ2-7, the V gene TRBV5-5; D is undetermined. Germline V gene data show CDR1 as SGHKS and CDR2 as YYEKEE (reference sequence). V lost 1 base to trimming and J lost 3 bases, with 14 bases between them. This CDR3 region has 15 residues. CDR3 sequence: CASSLIGGAGYEQYF. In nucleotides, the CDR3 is TGTGCCAGCAGCTTGATCGGCGGAGCAGGCTACGAGCAGTACTTC.

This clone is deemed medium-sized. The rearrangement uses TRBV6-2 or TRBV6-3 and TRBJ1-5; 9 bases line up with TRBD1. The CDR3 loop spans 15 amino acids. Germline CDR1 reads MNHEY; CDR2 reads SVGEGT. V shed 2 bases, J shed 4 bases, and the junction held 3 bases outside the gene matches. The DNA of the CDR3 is TGTGCCAGCAGTTACGCAGGGACAGGGAATCAGCCCCAGCATTTT. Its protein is CASSYAGTGNQPQHF.

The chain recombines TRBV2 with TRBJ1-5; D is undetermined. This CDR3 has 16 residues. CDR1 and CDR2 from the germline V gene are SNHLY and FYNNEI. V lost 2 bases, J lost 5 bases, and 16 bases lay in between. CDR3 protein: CASSETGRTRYQPQHF. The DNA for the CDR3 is TGTGCCAGCAGTGAAACCGGGAGAACGCGATATCAGCCCCAGCATTTT.

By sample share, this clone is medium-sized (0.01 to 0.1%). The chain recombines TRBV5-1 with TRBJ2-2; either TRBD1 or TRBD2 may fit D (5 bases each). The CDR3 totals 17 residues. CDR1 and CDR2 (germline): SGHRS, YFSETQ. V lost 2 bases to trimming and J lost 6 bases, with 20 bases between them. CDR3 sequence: CASSFEGRSSFPGELFF. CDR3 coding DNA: TGCGCCAGCAGCTTTGAGGGGCGGAGTTCCTTCCCCGGGGAGCTGTTTTTT.

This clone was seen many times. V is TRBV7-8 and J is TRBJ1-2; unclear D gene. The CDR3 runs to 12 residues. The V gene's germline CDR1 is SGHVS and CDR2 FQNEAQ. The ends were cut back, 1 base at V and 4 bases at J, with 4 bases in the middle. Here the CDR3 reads CASSLGGYGYTF. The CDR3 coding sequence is TGTGCCAGCAGCTTAGGCGGCTATGGCTACACCTTC.